This TCR beta chain was captured in a study of cytomegalovirus exposure and HLA in healthy donors. Study results and caveats: An analysis done earlier found most TCR beta V segments productive about 87% or about 30% of the time.

Primers included in the PCR were 60 Vbeta and 13 Jbeta primers. Measured with immunoSEQ multiplex PCR; TCRdb has only the in-frame clones, and not every one. This sample has fewer than 200,000 clones, with 65% to 85% found just once. The table lists this clone with a few counts. Its antigen remains unidentified. V lost 8 bases and J 1 base, leaving 10 bases between the germline ends. The CDR3 totals 12 residues. Per germline, CDR1 GTSNPN and CDR2 SVGIG (reference sequence). The chain uses TRBV30 and TRBJ2-3, with D maybe TRBD2 (5 bases). The TCR sequence derives from a man in his fifties or sixties in good health and CMV-seronegative. The specimen was PBMCs. CDR3 amino acids: CAMEAGTDTQYF. Written as DNA, the CDR3 is TGTGCCATGGAGGCGGGCACAGATACGCAGTATTTT.